A single T cell receptor (beta chain) is shown here with its context. The specificity of this receptor is unknown. No base quality information exists; no much larger clone differs at one position. None of the patients had been given any treatment before thyroid surgery. Patient clinical samples collected from 2012 to 2018 were retrospectively analysed using T-cell receptor beta sequencing. The data were taken from a study of metastatic and nonmetastatic thyroid tumors (TCRdb year 2020). The study in broad terms: For patients with malignant and with benign thyroid disease, the researchers compared repertoires between peripheral blood samples and tumor or nodule tissue samples. Study-level results and caveats: TCR beta diversity was reported as significantly higher in malignant tumors than in benign nodules, in both blood and tumor samples.

Receptor amplification or capture employed PCR. The run used an Illumina HiSeq 4000. High-throughput sequencing was used to profile the CDR3 region of the TCR beta-chain in every patient. The authors' pipeline ran thus. The researchers built a classifier to tell apart papillary thyroid cancer patients with distant metastasis, based on CDR3 differences among clinicopathological groups. To measure repertoire diversity the researchers used the Shannon index, while the Morisita-Horn index served to gauge how similar the tumor and blood repertoires were. TCRdb took the public reads, trimmed them with fastp at Q25, ran MiXCR for clone calling and kept in-frame beta chains. For this entry, the V and J calls and clone size follow TCRdb and not the study's own pipeline. This sample gives roughly 58,000 clones in total; 4% to 5% of them show up just once. The top ten clonotypes cover about 20% of the sample.

Sequencing input: blood. The clonotype was recovered from a female donor with papillary thyroid cancer or a benign thyroid nodule (not recorded which). Some clones in this sample may be carry-over from other donors' samples.

This receptor carries the CDR3 CASSQGQGIYEQYF. The DNA reads as follows: TGCGCCAGCAGCCAAGGACAGGGGATATACGAGCAGTACTTC. This chain joins TRBV4-1 to TRBJ2-7; TRBD1 aligns with 8 central bases. CDR3 length: 14 amino acids, cysteine to phenylalanine. Only CDR3 DNA is held: 42 bases, read in frame from base 1. CDR1 and CDR2, looked up from the germline V gene, are MGHRA and YSYEKL. The germline V and J ends show losses of 1 base and 4 bases respectively, and no gene match explains 3 bases of the junction.